The T cell receptor (beta chain) under discussion was sequenced for a study of tissue T cells after allogeneic stem cell transplantation. The time point was: mouse harvest day 7 after allogeneic transplant. Tail vein injection delivered 10^7 T-cell-depleted bone marrow cells and 10^6 splenic CD5+ T cells. The CDR3 spans 13 residues. Trimming took off 0 bases at V and 0 bases at J, with 3 bases between the two ends. Germline lookup yields CDR1 SGHSN and CDR2 HYEKVE. The method was immunoSEQ multiplex PCR; TCRdb's version includes in-frame clones alone and lacks a portion of them. The data hold 3,000 to 4,000 clones, with under 65% observed a single time. On this clone itself: Germline and genes: mouse. The read ends 1 residue before the CDR3 terminus; that terminus is restored from the germline J gene.

The sequence was collected from a female BALB/c mouse given C57BL/6 T cells with graft-versus-host disease after an allogeneic hematopoietic cell transplant. The chain employs TRBV12-1 and TRBJ2-3; D unclear. Sequencing used gut tissue. CDR3 DNA (partial): TGTGCCAGCTCTCTCGCGAGTGCAGAAACGCTGTAT. As protein: CASSLASAETLY. The entire CDR3 protein reads CASSLASAETLYF.